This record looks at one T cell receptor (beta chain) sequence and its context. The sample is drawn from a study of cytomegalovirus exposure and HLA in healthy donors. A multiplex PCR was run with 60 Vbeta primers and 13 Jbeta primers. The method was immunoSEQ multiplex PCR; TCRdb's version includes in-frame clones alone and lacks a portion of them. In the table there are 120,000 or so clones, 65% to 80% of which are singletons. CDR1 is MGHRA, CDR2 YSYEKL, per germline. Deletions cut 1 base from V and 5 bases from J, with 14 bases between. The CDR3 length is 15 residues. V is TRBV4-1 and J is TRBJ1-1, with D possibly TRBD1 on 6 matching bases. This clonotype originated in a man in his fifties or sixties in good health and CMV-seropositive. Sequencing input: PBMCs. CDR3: CASSQVQGEETEAFF. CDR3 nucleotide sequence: TGCGCCAGCAGCCAAGTACAGGGTGAAGAGACTGAAGCTTTCTTT.